This T cell receptor beta chain was obtained from a study of cytomegalovirus exposure and HLA in healthy donors. Notes on the study in general: Presence/absence analyses treated sequencing depth as roughly uniform across donors.

Details on this clone: Its antigen is still unknown.

60 Vbeta and 13 Jbeta primers were used in PCR. Profiling relied on immunoSEQ multiplex PCR, and the TCRdb table lists in-frame clones only, not all of them. The profile covers 60,000 to 80,000 clones, with 60% to 65% appearing a single time and around 2.7% taken by the ten largest. J was trimmed by 5 bases and V by 5 bases; bases with no gene match: 10. CDR1 and CDR2 from the germline V gene are SGHTA and FQGNSA. The CDR3 has 15 amino acids. This chain joins TRBV7-2 and TRBJ2-5, with TRBD2 identical over 8 bases. Material for sequencing was PBMCs. The TCR sequence derives from a man aged 25-40 years in good health and CMV-seronegative. This CDR3 reads CASSGRVSGGETQYF. Written as DNA, the CDR3 is TGTGCCAGCAGCGGCCGAGTGAGCGGGGGCGAGACCCAGTACTTC.